Sequencing of this TCR beta chain was carried out in a study of technical replicates of blood from a few donors listed by TCRdb under 2017. From the cysteine up to the phenylalanine, the CDR3 has a length of 15 residues. Only the CDR3 region is kept as DNA, spanning 45 bases read in frame from base 1. V is clipped by 2 bases and J by 0 bases, and the sequence between their germline boundaries is 11 bases long. CDR1 SGHAT and CDR2 FQNNGV were looked up in the germline V gene. Receptor amplification or capture employed the immunoSEQ multiplex PCR assay. What TCRdb holds here is the immuneACCESS table cut down to in-frame rearrangements. Part of the clones is not present; checked against another copy, under half of the missing clones reflect an unresolved V gene, and the others are unexplained. The sample table lists about 83,000 clones, over 85% of them with a count of one. The ten largest clones capture about 0.26% of the sample.

As concerns this clone: What this receptor recognizes is not known. The sample holds no much larger clone one base away, and base qualities are not on file.

The rearranged chain carries TRBV11-2 and TRBJ2-7; a confident D gene designation cannot be given. Sequencing input: T cells isolated from PBMCs. The TCR was taken from a human donor in good health. The bases read TGTGCCAGCAGCTTAAACCGCCTTAGCTCCTACGAGCAGTACTTC. The resulting protein is CASSLNRLSSYEQYF.